This T cell receptor beta chain was sequenced for a study of blood T cells in healthy people across ages (dated by TCRdb to 2013 to 2016). Study-level background: In model experiments, template switching captured roughly one uniquely barcoded TCR beta cDNA molecule for every two T cells. To track age-related changes in TCR beta repertoire diversity, the study relied on deep sequencing normalized with unique cDNA molecular identifiers. The donors were divided into four age groups: young (average approximately 17 years), middle-aged (around 41), aged (about 60) and long-lived (roughly 88). To avoid experimental bias, donors of different ages were spread randomly across the sequencing lanes. Two additional independent replicas of 1 million unique cDNA reads from the same blood draw were analyzed for two donors (one aged 18 to 29 and one aged 80 or older).

This clonotype was found a few times. Its antigen remains unidentified. Base qualities are not at hand, and no much larger clone is one base apart. The method behind the library was 5' RACE. A second PCR of roughly 7 to 12 cycles was performed with a sample-barcoded 5' primer and a J-beta primer mix. A template-switch 5' adaptor carrying 12 random nucleotides introduced a unique molecular identifier onto each TCR beta cDNA molecule. Each sample yielded at least 3 million CDR3-containing paired-end reads. First-strand cDNA synthesis was performed from all RNA using the Mint cDNA synthesis kit, with priming by a TRBC-specific oligonucleotide. Following uracil-DNA glycosylase treatment, all cDNA underwent a first 18-cycle PCR with the universal primers M1SS and BC2_uni_R. The paper's data handling went like this. Normalization of each sample was performed by random selection of 1 million high-quality reads, each carrying a distinct molecular identifier. Reads sharing molecular identifiers were discarded rather than binned into consensus sequences. MiTCR, run with a Q25 quality threshold and the strictest error-elimination algorithm, handled CDR3 identification, clonotype clustering and error correction. A nonparametric unseen species model with Euler transformation was used to estimate lower-bound total TCR beta diversity. TCRdb reran the public reads through fastp at Q25 and MiXCR, keeping productive beta chains. Duplicate CDR3 protein sequences are folded into a single record with the most common DNA and genes. TCRdb, not the original authors, processed these V and J calls. The sample data list around 1,800,000 distinct CDR3 sequences, and about two fifths of these were observed just once. Jointly, the top ten make up 23% of the sample.

The trim is 6 bases for V and 3 bases for J, with a gap of 18 bases between the germline ends. Including cysteine and phenylalanine, the CDR3 has 16 amino acids. Only the CDR3 DNA is retained, 48 bases long and in frame from the first base. The CDR1 and CDR2 encoded by the germline V gene (reference sequence) are MNHEY and SMNVEV. Donors were roughly 40 systemically healthy Caucasian individuals from Russia aged roughly 6 to 90 years. Each donor gave about 9.2 milliliters of peripheral blood, drawn into EDTA-treated Vacutainer tubes. Ficoll-Paque density-gradient centrifugation was used to isolate PBMCs, with at least 7 million obtained per sample. Total RNA, at least 6 micrograms per sample, was extracted from PBMCs with Trizol reagent. For every donor, flow cytometry on a PBMC aliquot measured the percentage of naive CD45RAhigh/CD27high T cells. The investigation overall reported the following: Compared with the aged group, more naive CD4+ T cells, fewer expanded clones and increased TCR diversity were shown by the long-lived group, suggesting age selection. As age increased, observed TCR beta diversity per million T cells dropped in a roughly linear way, and a significant reduction was already evident by age around 41. Bulk unsorted PBMC profiling prevented conclusive comparison of naive and antigen-experienced compartments. Because donor CMV infection status was unknown, age-related changes in expanded clonotypes were potentially confounded. Estimates of total diversity from one million sequenced T cells were regarded as lower bounds and underestimates. There was a strong correlation between observed TCR beta diversity and the percentage of naive T cells measured by flow cytometry.

Recombination joined TRBV27 with TRBJ2-1; no D gene is confidently identified. This clonotype was obtained from a human donor in good health. Sequenced: blood. The CDR3 protein: CASSRNPGPLYNEQFF. The DNA sequence is given as TGTGCCAGCAGCAGAAACCCGGGCCCCCTCTACAATGAGCAGTTCTTC.